The sequence of this T cell receptor (beta chain) was determined in a study of blood T cells in healthy people across ages. V trimming: 4 bases; J trimming: 6 bases; junction bases outside the gene matches: 5. The CDR3 totals 16 residues. In germline, CDR1 is MNHEY, CDR2 SVGAGI. It was with a sample-barcoded 5' primer and a J-beta primer mix that a second PCR of roughly 7 to 12 cycles was run. TCRdb itself ran the 5' RACE reads through MiXCR, one entry per CDR3 protein. The repertoire holds about 640,000 distinct CDR3 sequences, approximately 59% seen once, with 30% to 40% in the top ten. Input material: blood. This sequence joins TRBV6-5 and TRBJ2-1; 14 nucleotides line up with TRBD2. This clonotype was obtained from a man in his fifties or sixties in good health. CDR3 sequence (DNA): TGTGCCAGCAGTTCACACGGGACTAGCGGGAGCAATGAGCAGTTCTTC. Translated: CASSSHGTSGSNEQFF.